Reported below is one TCR beta chain. The antigen remains unidentified. This sample was taken from a study of CD8+ T cells in alopecia areata. Regarding the study as a whole: Under tofacitinib, numerous expanded lesional clonotypes remained detectable in scalp and blood.

RNA was isolated and reverse transcribed to cDNA, the sequencing template. Sequencing used immunoSEQ multiplex PCR; TCRdb keeps in-frame clones, though not all of them. The sample holds fewer than 250,000 clones, 40% to 55% seen once. Germline CDR1 LNHDA, CDR2 SQIVND (reference sequence). V lost 7 bases and J lost 3, with 13 bases in between. This CDR3 has 14 amino acids. Treatment of the sample: oral pan-JAK inhibitor, 5-10 mg twice daily. The receptor was isolated from a human donor with alopecia areata. Source: CD4+ T cells sorted from blood, taken between weeks 36 and 40, from a patient treated with tofacitinib. The genes are TRBV19 and TRBJ1-5, with D possibly matching TRBD1 (5 bases). The CDR3 protein is CASTVGGFNQPQHF. CDR3 nucleotide sequence: TGTGCCAGTACAGTTGGGGGGTTCAATCAGCCCCAGCATTTT.